The 23 T cell receptor beta chains reported below all come from one sample, sequenced in a study of OX40 agonist ivuxolimab in advanced cancers. Libraries were prepared by immunoSEQ multiplex PCR; TCRdb keeps only in-frame clonotypes and omits some of them. This table has about 67,000 clones, 85% appearing once. This material consisted of CD4+ or CD8+ T cells sorted from blood, taken in a trial of the OX40 agonist ivuxolimab. Receptor source: an adult with an advanced solid tumor such as melanoma, head and neck, liver or kidney cancer.

The gene calls are TRBV7-3 and TRBJ2-1; 10 nucleotides align to TRBD1. The CDR3 loop spans 15 amino acids. V lost 6 bases to trimming and J lost 8 bases; unmatched junction nucleotides: 10. Germline loops: CDR1 SGHTA, CDR2 FQGTGA. Here the CDR3 reads CASRLPGQGLDEQFF. The DNA for the CDR3 is TGTGCCAGCAGGTTACCGGGACAGGGGTTAGATGAGCAGTTCTTC. Based on the CDR3 plus reference TRBV7-3 and TRBJ2-1, the full variable domain is GAGVSQTPSNKVTEKGKYVELRCDPISGHTALYWYRQSLGQGPEFLIYFQGTGAADDSGLPNDRFFAVRPEGSVSTLKIQRTERGDSAVYLCASRLPGQGLDEQFFGPGTRLTVL.

The CDR3 region has the DNA TGCGCCAGCAGCCTACAGGGGAATCAGCCCCAGCATTTT. This encodes CASSLQGNQPQHF. This chain links TRBV4-1 with TRBJ1-5, with 7 bases fitting TRBD1. Germline trimming cut 4 bases from V and 4 bases from J; bases unmatched to any gene: 1. The CDR3 extends over 13 amino acids. CDR1 MGHRA and CDR2 YSYEKL come from the germline V gene.

The rearrangement uses TRBV6-1 and TRBJ2-6; D is ambiguous. The germline gives CDR1 MNHNS, CDR2 SASEGT. Trimming stripped 3 bases from V and 0 bases from J, with 6 bases between. This CDR3 contains 15 residues. CDR3 region: CASSEQSSGANVLTF. CDR3 nucleotides: TGTGCCAGCAGTGAGCAGAGCTCTGGGGCCAACGTCCTGACTTTC.

This clone was seen once. The V call is TRBV11-2, the J call TRBJ1-4; the match to TRBD1 covers 8 bases. Germline-derived CDR1 and CDR2 are SGHAT and FQNNGV. Losses at the gene ends were 1 base for V and 5 bases for J; bases not matched to a gene: 0. The CDR3 length is 14 residues. The chain's CDR3 is CASSLGTGNEKLFF. CDR3 in DNA: TGTGCCAGCAGCTTAGGGACAGGGAATGAAAAACTGTTTTTT.

V gene TRBV9 combines with J gene TRBJ2-7; D is ambiguous. Trimming removed 0 bases from V and 6 bases from J, with 7 bases in between. CDR3 length equals 12 residues. In germline, CDR1 is SGDLS, CDR2 YYNGEE. Here the CDR3 reads CASSVAFGEQYF. In DNA, the CDR3 is TGTGCCAGCAGCGTAGCGTTCGGCGAGCAGTACTTC.

This clone was picked up one time. V is TRBV6-5 and J is TRBJ2-7; the D is unclear. This CDR3 is 15 amino acids long. The V end lost 6 bases, the J end lost 0 bases, and 15 bases lay between the germline ends. Germline V gives CDR1 MNHEY, CDR2 SVGAGI. CDR3 protein: CASRKFGLPSYEQYF. The CDR3 DNA sequence: TGTGCCAGCAGGAAGTTCGGGCTTCCCTCCTACGAGCAGTACTTC.

CDR3 bases: TGTGCCAGCAGCTTTGGCGGCCGGAGCAATCAGCCCCAGCATTTT. Encoded protein: CASSFGGRSNQPQHF. This sequence joins TRBV7-2 and TRBJ1-5; D remains unclear. Germline CDR1 is SGHTA and CDR2 is FQGNSA. V lost 3 bases and J lost 1, with 10 bases in between. This CDR3 region has 15 residues.

The V gene is TRBV5-4, the J gene TRBJ1-2, with D unclear. Germline-derived CDR1 and CDR2 are SGHNT and YYREEE (reference sequence). Trimming shortened V by 4 bases and J by 3 bases, and 10 bases separated the two germline ends. This CDR3 is 13 amino acids long. DNA of the CDR3: TGTGCCAGCAGCGCTAGGTCCCACTATGGCTACACCTTC. This encodes CASSARSHYGYTF.

In nucleotides, the CDR3 is TGTGCCAGCATGTCCTTGGAGGGCTCCTACGAGCAGTACTTC. This gives the protein CASMSLEGSYEQYF. The rearrangement joins TRBV28 to TRBJ2-7; D may be TRBD2 (6 bases). This CDR3 region has 14 residues. V was shortened by 7 bases and J by 0 bases, with 13 bases between the two germline ends. Germline V CDR1 and CDR2: MDHEN, SYDVKM.

The chain has TRBV18 and TRBJ2-3; D ambiguous. There are 12 residues in the CDR3. V was shortened by 3 bases and J by 5 bases, with 6 bases between the two germline ends. The germline V gene has CDR1 KGHSH and CDR2 LQKENI. CDR3 bases: TGTGCCAGCTCACCGCGCCAAGATACGCAGTATTTT. Translation: CASSPRQDTQYF.

The gene calls are TRBV4-3 and TRBJ1-2, with D unclear. V dropped 0 bases and J dropped 4 bases, with 9 bases sitting between them. CDR3 size: 14 residues. The germline V gene encodes CDR1 LGHNA and CDR2 YSLEER. The CDR3 nucleotides are TGCGCCAGCAGCCAAGATGAGACACGCTATGGCTACACCTTC. It translates to CASSQDETRYGYTF.

The chain uses TRBV5-1 and TRBJ2-3; possibly TRBD2 for D (6 bases). The CDR3 runs to 14 residues. Between the trimmed V and J ends, which lost 2 bases and 5 bases, there was a span of 12 bases. Looked up from germline, CDR1 is SGHRS and CDR2 is YFSETQ. Here the CDR3 reads CASSFARERDTQYF. The CDR3 region has the DNA TGCGCCAGCAGCTTCGCTCGGGAGAGAGATACGCAGTATTTT.

V and J are TRBV6-1 and TRBJ2-5; D call uncertain. V lost 1 base and J lost 10, with 13 bases in between. The CDR3 is 13 residues long. Germline CDR1 MNHNS, CDR2 SASEGT. This CDR3 is CASSEEVGLDQYF. The DNA for the CDR3 is TGTGCCAGCAGTGAAGAGGTAGGGCTTGACCAGTACTTC.

V is TRBV15 and J is TRBJ1-1; D possibly corresponds to TRBD1 (5 bases). Looked up from germline, CDR1 is LNHNV and CDR2 is YYDKDF (reference sequence). CDR3 length: 20 residues. Trimming pared 0 bases from V and 1 base from J, leaving 24 bases between. The DNA of the CDR3 is TGTGCCACCAGCAGAGACCTTAGACAGCCTTCACCTATCCCGAACACTGAAGCTTTCTTT. It codes for CATSRDLRQPSPIPNTEAFF.

The V gene is TRBV7-2, the J gene TRBJ2-3; tentative D call: TRBD2 (6 bases). Germline CDR1 SGHTA, CDR2 FQGNSA. Trimming took 5 bases from V and 9 from J, leaving 15 bases between them. The CDR3 covers 13 residues. This chain's CDR3 is CASSVGLSGTQYF. CDR3 DNA sequence: TGTGCCAGCAGCGTAGGACTAAGCGGGACGCAGTATTTT.

The J gene is TRBJ2-1, the V gene TRBV29-1, with D unresolved. Germline lookup yields CDR1 SQVTM and CDR2 ANQGSEA. The CDR3 is 13 amino acids. The V and J ends lost 7 bases and 0 bases respectively, with 10 bases between them. CDR3 region: CSAFRSSYNEQFF. CDR3 DNA: TGCAGCGCGTTTAGGAGCTCCTACAATGAGCAGTTCTTC.

The gene calls are TRBV7-6 and TRBJ1-3; 7 bases agree with TRBD1. The germline V gene encodes CDR1 SGHVS and CDR2 FNYEAQ. V lost 3 bases, J lost 2 bases, and 10 bases stayed unmatched. The CDR3 is 17 amino acids. The CDR3 reads CASSFSPTGSPGNTIYF. The CDR3 coding sequence is TGTGCCAGCAGCTTCTCGCCGACAGGGTCCCCTGGAAACACCATATATTTT.

The rearrangement joins TRBV6-1 to TRBJ2-5, with D tentatively TRBD2 (7 bases). Germline-derived CDR1 and CDR2 are MNHNS and SASEGT. V lost 6 bases, J lost 7 bases, and 9 bases lay in between. The CDR3 extends over 11 amino acids. The CDR3, as DNA: TGTGCCAGCAGGGGAGGGGGGACCCAGTACTTC. This gives the protein CASRGGGTQYF.

The chain joins TRBV4-1 to TRBJ1-1; D ambiguous. Trimming took off 1 base at V and 1 base at J, with 7 bases between the two ends. The CDR3 covers 14 residues. The V gene's germline CDR1 is MGHRA and CDR2 YSYEKL. CDR3 amino acids: CASSQGRSNTEAFF. CDR3 coding DNA: TGCGCCAGCAGCCAAGGCAGGTCGAACACTGAAGCTTTCTTT.

This clone was seen a few times. This sequence joins TRBV5-1 and TRBJ2-7, with 8 bases matching TRBD2. Germline values: CDR1 SGHRS, CDR2 YFSETQ. The CDR3 is 15 residues long. The trim removed 4 bases at V and 0 bases at J, leaving 6 bases unmatched. CDR3 coding DNA: TGCGCCAGCAGCCCCACTAGCGGACCCTCCTACGAGCAGTACTTC. Encoded protein: CASSPTSGPSYEQYF. The full variable domain, its missing parts supplied by reference TRBV5-1 and TRBJ2-7, is KAGVTQTPRYLIKTRGQQVTLSCSPISGHRSVSWYQQTPGQGLQFLFEYFSETQRNKGNFPGRFSGRQFSNSRSEMNVSTLELGDSALYLCASSPTSGPSYEQYFGPGTRLTVT.

This clone was detected once. This sequence joins TRBV6-5 and TRBJ2-2; TRBD2 matches 7 bases. CDR3 size: 14 residues. CDR1 and CDR2 (germline): MNHEY, SVGAGI. Trimming removed 0 bases from V and 6 bases from J; junction bases left unmatched: 1. The CDR3 DNA sequence: TGTGCCAGCAGTTACTCGGGGAGGGCCGGGGAGCTGTTTTTT. Its translation is CASSYSGRAGELFF.

The table lists this clone with a few counts. V is TRBV10-2 and J is TRBJ2-5; D assignment may be TRBD1 or TRBD2 (5 bases each). Germline CDR1 and CDR2: WSHSY and SAAADI. V was pared by 6 bases and J by 0 bases, with 11 bases between. The CDR3 is 14 amino acids. This CDR3 reads CASRGTGYQETQYF. The CDR3 DNA is TGCGCCAGCAGGGGGACCGGGTACCAAGAGACCCAGTACTTC.

A word on this clone: One end of the junction does not line up with germline, which may come from a read error. The chain employs TRBV11-2 and TRBJ2-3, with TRBD2 matching over 7 bases. The CDR3 has 16 amino acids. The germline V gene encodes CDR1 SGHAT and CDR2 FQNNGV. The CDR3 DNA sequence: TGTGCCAGCAGCTTACGCTCCGGGACTATTACAGTTACGCAGTATTTT. Its translation: CASSLRSGTITVTQYF.